This TCR beta chain was identified during a study of blood T cell repertoires in COVID-19. Study-level information: Acute and convalescent COVID-19 samples came from the United States, Italy and Spain.

Study members were between about 18 and 90 years old and lived in approximately 25 US regions. Participant reports of clinical history set cohort assignment. Under the authors' procedure: Amplification of reference gene primers provided the estimated nucleated cell counts. The table came from immunoSEQ multiplex PCR; TCRdb's copy has only in-frame clones and leaves some out. That table furnishes V, J and clone size, whereas the DNA furnished D and trimming. The sample contains more than 400,000 clones, roughly 88% of which appear only once. The germline V gene encodes CDR1 MNHEY and CDR2 SMNVEV (reference sequence). The CDR3 consists of 12 residues. Trimming cost V 7 bases and J 8 bases; bases outside gene matches: 7.

The sequencing sample was made of PBMCs or T cells enriched from blood (not recorded which). The receptor was isolated from a man aged 18 to 29 who had recovered from COVID-19. J is TRBJ1-1 and V is TRBV27; TRBD1 matches at 7 bases. The CDR3: CASKRQGQEAFF. CDR3 coding DNA: TGTGCCAGCAAAAGACAGGGACAGGAAGCTTTCTTT.